This record looks at one TCR beta chain sequence and its context. The data were obtained in a study of T cell responses to AZD1222 COVID-19 vaccine. In the study overall: Samples with a second dose at about 4 or about 12 weeks were pooled together.

The protocol was immunoSEQ multiplex PCR, while the TCRdb copy is restricted to in-frame clones and leaves out a portion. There are 170,000 or so clones in the sample; approximately 86% occur only once, and about 2.5% lies in the top ten. Germline V gene data show CDR1 as MNHEY and CDR2 as SVGAGI. This CDR3 region has 15 residues. The V and J ends lost 6 bases and 3 bases respectively, with 18 bases between them. Sequencing was performed on peripheral blood, taken on day 0 of AZD1222 vaccination. The TCR comes from an adult in good health. The J gene is TRBJ2-7, the V gene TRBV6-5; D may correspond to TRBD1 or TRBD2 (5 bases each). The CDR3: CASRSPGTGGYEQYF. In DNA, the CDR3 is TGTGCCAGCAGAAGTCCCGGGACGGGCGGCTACGAGCAGTACTTC.